The 11 T cell receptor beta chains given below trace back to one sample, sequenced in a study of T-cell reconstitution after alpha-beta-depleted transplantation in children. Unique molecular identifiers were incorporated when the TCRbeta library was constructed. MiXCR, run by TCRdb on the PCR reads, gives a single entry per CDR3 protein. Here the sample spans 400,000 to 550,000 distinct CDR3 sequences, about 11% being singletons. This sample comprised PBMCs, obtained before TCRalphabeta/CD19-depleted stem cell transplant. Every receptor here comes from a child aged 2 to 10 with inherited bone marrow failure, due to receive a stem cell transplant.

The sample holds a few counts of this clonotype. J is TRBJ2-1 and V is TRBV20-1, with 9 bases matching TRBD2. CDR1 is DFQATT, CDR2 SNEGSKA, per germline (reference sequence). The CDR3 loop spans 15 amino acids. V lost 3 bases to trimming and J lost 8 bases; unmatched junction nucleotides: 11. In DNA form, the CDR3 reads TGCAGTGCTAGGGACCCTCGCGGGAGGGGCTATGAGCAGTTCTTC. Translated: CSARDPRGRGYEQFF.

In its sample, this clonotype was seen many times. The genes are TRBV24-1 and TRBJ2-1; a possible D gene is TRBD2 (6 bases). V was pared by 4 bases and J by 8 bases, with 20 bases between. CDR1 and CDR2 (germline): KGHDR, SFDVKD. The CDR3 is 16 amino acids. The CDR3 region has the DNA TGTGCCACCAGTGACGCCGGCGGTGGGAGGTGGGATGAGCAGTTCTTC. This encodes CATSDAGGGRWDEQFF.

Many counts were recorded for this clonotype. The rearrangement links TRBV6-2 or TRBV6-3 to TRBJ2-7; 9 nucleotides agree with TRBD2. The CDR3 covers 14 residues. The germline CDR1 and CDR2 sequences are MNHEY and SVGEGT. The ends lost 3 bases at V and 2 bases at J; junction bases unmatched: 2. The CDR3 nucleotides are TGTGCCAGCAGTTATCTAGCGGGGACCTACGAGCAGTACTTC. It codes for CASSYLAGTYEQYF.

This clonotype was picked up many times. The chain carries TRBV20-1 and TRBJ2-2, with 13 bases that match TRBD2. The CDR3 is 17 residues long. Germline V CDR1 and CDR2: DFQATT, SNEGSKA (reference sequence). The trim removed 0 bases at V and 5 bases at J, leaving 6 bases unmatched. The CDR3 nucleotides read TGCAGTGCTAGAGATTTACTAGCGGGAGGGTTTACCGGGGAGCTGTTTTTT. Translating gives CSARDLLAGGFTGELFF.

This clonotype came up a few times. The V call is TRBV20-1, the J call TRBJ2-2, with D perhaps TRBD2 (6 bases). V lost 2 bases and J 7 bases, leaving 17 bases between the germline ends. The CDR3 consists of 15 residues. Germline loops: CDR1 DFQATT, CDR2 SNEGSKA (reference sequence). CDR3 DNA: TGCAGTGCTAGACGTGGAGGGAGCGGCGTCGGGGAGCTGTTTTTT. Residues: CSARRGGSGVGELFF.

This clonotype has at least ten counts. The chain has TRBV27 and TRBJ2-7; 10 positions match TRBD2. V shed 3 bases, J shed 6 bases, and the junction held 5 bases outside the gene matches. The CDR3 is made up of 14 amino acids. Germline CDR1 MNHEY, CDR2 SMNVEV (reference sequence). The CDR3 here is CASSLSGLAIEQYF. The CDR3 DNA follows: TGTGCCAGCAGTTTGTCGGGACTAGCGATCGAGCAGTACTTC.

The table lists this clonotype with many counts. The chain couples TRBV24-1 to TRBJ2-5; 11 nucleotides agree with TRBD1. This CDR3 spans 16 amino acids. Germline CDR1 KGHDR, CDR2 SFDVKD. Losses at the gene ends were 3 bases for V and 5 bases for J; bases not matched to a gene: 7. The CDR3 nucleotides are TGTGCCACCAGTGATAACGACGGGACAGGGGGGGAGACCCAGTACTTC. It translates to CATSDNDGTGGETQYF.

This clonotype was seen ten or more times. The chain carries TRBV29-1 and TRBJ2-5; D possibly corresponds to TRBD2 (6 bases). V lost 2 bases, J lost 4 bases, and 14 bases lay in between. Per germline, CDR1 SQVTM and CDR2 ANQGSEA. The CDR3 has 14 amino acids. The CDR3 sequence: CSVESNWGGETQYF. CDR3 DNA: TGCAGCGTTGAAAGCAATTGGGGAGGAGAGACCCAGTACTTC.

This clonotype appeared a few times. The genes are TRBV28 and TRBJ2-5; no clear D gene. Germline values: CDR1 MDHEN, CDR2 SYDVKM. CDR3 length: 13 residues. The V gene lost 8 bases and the J gene lost 0 bases, with 10 bases spanning the gap. CDR3 in amino acids: CASLGWYQETQYF. The CDR3 bases are TGTGCCAGCCTCGGATGGTACCAAGAGACCCAGTACTTC.

In its sample, this clonotype was seen many times. The chain couples TRBV7-9 to TRBJ1-1; no reliable D call. Germline CDR1 and CDR2: SEHNR and FQNEAQ (reference sequence). The CDR3 runs 11 residues. V shed 1 base and J shed 4 bases, with 1 base lying between them. In DNA, the CDR3 is TGTGCCAGCAGCTTAGTCACTGAAGCTTTCTTT. Amino acid sequence: CASSLVTEAFF.

Note on this clonotype: A single base separates this from a much larger clone, so it may be a read error. The rearrangement joins TRBV29-1 to TRBJ2-2, with D possibly matching TRBD2 (5 bases). The V gene's germline CDR1 is SQVTM and CDR2 ANQGSEA. The CDR3 loop spans 15 amino acids. CDR3 loop: CSVESGPVNTGKLFF. CDR3 sequence (DNA): TGCAGCGTTGAATCCGGCCCCGTGAACACCGGGAAGCTGTTTTTT.